The source of this T cell receptor (beta chain) is a study of molecular identifiers for immune sequencing clone quantification. Study-wide context: In replicates, RNA taken from roughly 20,000 or 100,000 naive CD8 cells was divided five ways, and four portions underwent sequencing.

From the PCR reads, TCRdb called clonotypes with MiXCR, one entry per CDR3 protein. The sample contains 350,000 or so distinct CDR3 sequences, 20% to 25% of which appear only once. V lost 2 bases and J 5 bases, leaving 6 bases between the germline ends. Germline loops: CDR1 MGHRA, CDR2 YSYEKL. The CDR3 consists of 13 residues. Study-level findings and limits: Spiked TCR RNA from one Jurkat cell reportedly showed up when mixed among one million naive cells. Clones carrying above 20 RNA copies accounted for over 97% of effector molecules, under 1% in naive cells.

With regard to this clonotype: Its specificity is unknown.

Sequencing was done on a sample of naive CD8+ T cells from blood, with Jurkat cell RNA spiked in. Subset described: FACS-sorted CD8+CD4-CCR7+CD45RA+ naive T cells. The chain combines TRBV4-1 with TRBJ2-2; TRBD2 might be the D (5 bases). The sequence was collected from a human donor in good health. Some libraries in this study had Jurkat cell RNA spiked in. The CDR3 bases are TGCGCCAGCAGCCAACGAGGGACCGGGGAGCTGTTTTTT. Translated, it gives CASSQRGTGELFF.